Only one count was recorded for the clone carrying this T cell receptor beta chain. Clinical history as reported by participants underpinned cohort assignment. Each recovered donor of Cohort 3 presented with two negative PCRs, clearance, or symptom resolution. CDR1 is LGHNT, CDR2 FRNRAP, per germline. The J segment lost 1 base and the V segment lost 0 bases, leaving 6 bases of the junction unmatched. The CDR3 contains 16 residues. This entry is derived from a study of blood T cell repertoires in COVID-19. Overall study context: COVID-19 samples collected from the United States, Italy and Spain covered acute and convalescent phases.

Authors' processing steps: Using reference gene primer amplification, nucleated cell counts were estimated. The data were produced by immunoSEQ multiplex PCR, yet TCRdb's version contains in-frame clones alone and is incomplete. The V and J calls and clone size were taken over from that table, and D and trimming were inferred from the DNA. In the table there are approximately 160,000 clones, 84% of which are singletons. Sequencing was carried out using PBMCs or T cells enriched from blood (not recorded which). The clonotype comes from a middle-aged man who had recovered from COVID-19. The rearrangement joins TRBV12-5 to TRBJ2-7; 7 bases map to TRBD1. CDR3 nucleotides: TGTGCTAGTGGTTTGGTAACAGGGGCCATATCCTACGAGCAGTACTTC. The encoded protein is CASGLVTGAISYEQYF.